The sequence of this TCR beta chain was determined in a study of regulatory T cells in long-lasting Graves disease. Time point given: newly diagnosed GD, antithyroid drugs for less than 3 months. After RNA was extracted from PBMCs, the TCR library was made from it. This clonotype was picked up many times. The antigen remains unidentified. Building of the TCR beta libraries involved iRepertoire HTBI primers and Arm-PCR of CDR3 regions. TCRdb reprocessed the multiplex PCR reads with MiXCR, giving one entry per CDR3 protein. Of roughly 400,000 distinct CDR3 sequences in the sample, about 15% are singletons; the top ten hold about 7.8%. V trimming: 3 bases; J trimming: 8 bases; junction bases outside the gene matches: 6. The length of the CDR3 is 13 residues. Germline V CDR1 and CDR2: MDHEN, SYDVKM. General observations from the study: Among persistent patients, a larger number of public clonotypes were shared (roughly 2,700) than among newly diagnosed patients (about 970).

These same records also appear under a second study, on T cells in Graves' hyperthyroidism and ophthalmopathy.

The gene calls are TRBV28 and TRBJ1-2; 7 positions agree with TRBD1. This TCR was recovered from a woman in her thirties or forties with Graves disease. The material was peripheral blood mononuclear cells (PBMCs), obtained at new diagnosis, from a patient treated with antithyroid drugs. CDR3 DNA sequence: TGTGCCAGCAGTTTTTTAGGGGGCGAAGGCTACACCTTC. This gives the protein CASSFLGGEGYTF.